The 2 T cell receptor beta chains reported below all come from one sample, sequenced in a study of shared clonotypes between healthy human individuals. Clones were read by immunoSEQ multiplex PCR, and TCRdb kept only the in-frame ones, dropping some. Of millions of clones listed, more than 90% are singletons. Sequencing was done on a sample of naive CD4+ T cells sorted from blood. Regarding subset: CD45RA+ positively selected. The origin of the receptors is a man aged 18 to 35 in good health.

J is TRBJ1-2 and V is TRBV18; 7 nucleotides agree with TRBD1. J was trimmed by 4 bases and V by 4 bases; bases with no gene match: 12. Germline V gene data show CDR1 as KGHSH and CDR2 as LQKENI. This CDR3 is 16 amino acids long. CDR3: CASSLGNRGGGYGYTF. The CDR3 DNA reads TGTGCCAGCTCACTAGGGAACAGGGGAGGCGGCTATGGCTACACCTTC.

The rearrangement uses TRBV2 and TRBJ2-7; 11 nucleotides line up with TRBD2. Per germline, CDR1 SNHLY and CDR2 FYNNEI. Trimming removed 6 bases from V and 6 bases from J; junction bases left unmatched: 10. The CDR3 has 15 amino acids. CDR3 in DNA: TGTGCCAGCAGGGGTAGCGGGAGGGAGCGGGTCGAGCAGTACTTC. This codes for CASRGSGRERVEQYF.